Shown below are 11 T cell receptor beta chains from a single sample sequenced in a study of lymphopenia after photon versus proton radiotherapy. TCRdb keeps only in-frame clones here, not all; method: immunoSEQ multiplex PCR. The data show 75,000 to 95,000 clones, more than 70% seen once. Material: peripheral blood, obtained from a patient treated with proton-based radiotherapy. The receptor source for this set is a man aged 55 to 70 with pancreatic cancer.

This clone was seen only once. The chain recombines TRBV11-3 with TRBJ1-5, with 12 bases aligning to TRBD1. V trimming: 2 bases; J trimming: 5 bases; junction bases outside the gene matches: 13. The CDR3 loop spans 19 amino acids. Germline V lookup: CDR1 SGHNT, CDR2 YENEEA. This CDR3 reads CASSLRGQGASLGDQPQHF. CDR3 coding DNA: TGTGCCAGCAGCTTAAGGGGACAGGGGGCGAGCTTGGGTGATCAGCCCCAGCATTTT.

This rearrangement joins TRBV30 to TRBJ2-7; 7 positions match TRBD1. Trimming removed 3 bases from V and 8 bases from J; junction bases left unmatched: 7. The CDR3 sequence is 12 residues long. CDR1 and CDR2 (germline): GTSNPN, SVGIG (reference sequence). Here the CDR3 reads CAWRGTAGKQYF. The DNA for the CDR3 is TGTGCCTGGAGGGGGACAGCAGGGAAGCAGTACTTC.

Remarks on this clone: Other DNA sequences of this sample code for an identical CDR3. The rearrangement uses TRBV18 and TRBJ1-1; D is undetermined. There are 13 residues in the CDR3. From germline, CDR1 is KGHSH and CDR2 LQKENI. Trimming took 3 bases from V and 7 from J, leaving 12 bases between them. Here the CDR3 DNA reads TGTGCCAGCTCACCTCAGGACGGACTTGAAGCTTTCTTT. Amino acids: CASSPQDGLEAFF.

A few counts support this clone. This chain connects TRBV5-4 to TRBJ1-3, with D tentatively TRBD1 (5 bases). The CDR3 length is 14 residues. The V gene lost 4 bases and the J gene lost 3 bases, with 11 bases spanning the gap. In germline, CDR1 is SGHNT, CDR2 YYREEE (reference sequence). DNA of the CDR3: TGTGCCAGCAGCCCAGACGGGGGTGGAAACACCATATATTTT. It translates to CASSPDGGGNTIYF.

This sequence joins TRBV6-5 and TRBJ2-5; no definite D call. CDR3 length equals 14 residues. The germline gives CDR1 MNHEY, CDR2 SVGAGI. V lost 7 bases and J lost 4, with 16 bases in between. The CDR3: CASTPTGSRETQYF. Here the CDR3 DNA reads TGTGCCAGCACCCCCACCGGGTCACGAGAGACCCAGTACTTC.

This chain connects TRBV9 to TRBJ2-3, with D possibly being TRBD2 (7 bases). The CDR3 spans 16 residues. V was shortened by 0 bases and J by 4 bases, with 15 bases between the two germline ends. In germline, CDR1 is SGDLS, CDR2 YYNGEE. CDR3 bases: TGTGCCAGCAGCGTAGGACTGGGGGGGCTCGCAGATACGCAGTATTTT. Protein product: CASSVGLGGLADTQYF.

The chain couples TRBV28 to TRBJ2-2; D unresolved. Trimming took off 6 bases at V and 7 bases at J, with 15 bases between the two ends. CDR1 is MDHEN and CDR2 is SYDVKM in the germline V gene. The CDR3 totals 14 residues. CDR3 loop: CASRRPRALGELFF. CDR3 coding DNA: TGTGCCAGCAGGCGCCCCCGAGCACTCGGGGAGCTGTTTTTT.

The DNA of the CDR3 is TGCGCCAGCAGCCAAGGGGACACCGCTTTAAGGGGCTACACCTTC. Encoded protein: CASSQGDTALRGYTF. The chain is built from TRBV4-1 and TRBJ1-2, with TRBD1 as a possible D gene (6 bases). CDR1 is MGHRA, CDR2 YSYEKL, per germline. Trimming pared 1 base from V and 8 bases from J, leaving 17 bases between. CDR3 length: 15 amino acids.

In nucleotides, the CDR3 is TGTGCCAGCAGCTTGCCGGGACAGGGGAATGAGCAGTTCTTC. This gives the protein CASSLPGQGNEQFF. The chain uses TRBV5-6 and TRBJ2-1; 10 nucleotides line up with TRBD1. This CDR3 is 14 amino acids long. Germline loops: CDR1 SGHDT, CDR2 YYEEEE. V lost 1 base, J lost 7 bases, and 2 bases stayed unmatched.

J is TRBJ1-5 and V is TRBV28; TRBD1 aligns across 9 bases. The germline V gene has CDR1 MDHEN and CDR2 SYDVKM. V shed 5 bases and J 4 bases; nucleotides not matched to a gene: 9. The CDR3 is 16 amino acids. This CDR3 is CASSPLTDRGNQPQHF. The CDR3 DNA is TGTGCCAGCAGTCCCTTGACGGACAGGGGAAATCAGCCCCAGCATTTT.

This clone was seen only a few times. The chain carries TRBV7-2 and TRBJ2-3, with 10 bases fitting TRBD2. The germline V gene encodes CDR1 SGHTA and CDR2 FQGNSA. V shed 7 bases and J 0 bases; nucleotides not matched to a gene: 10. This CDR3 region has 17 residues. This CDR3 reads CASTGGSGRASTDTQYF. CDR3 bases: TGTGCCAGCACCGGGGGCAGCGGGAGGGCTAGCACAGATACGCAGTATTTT.